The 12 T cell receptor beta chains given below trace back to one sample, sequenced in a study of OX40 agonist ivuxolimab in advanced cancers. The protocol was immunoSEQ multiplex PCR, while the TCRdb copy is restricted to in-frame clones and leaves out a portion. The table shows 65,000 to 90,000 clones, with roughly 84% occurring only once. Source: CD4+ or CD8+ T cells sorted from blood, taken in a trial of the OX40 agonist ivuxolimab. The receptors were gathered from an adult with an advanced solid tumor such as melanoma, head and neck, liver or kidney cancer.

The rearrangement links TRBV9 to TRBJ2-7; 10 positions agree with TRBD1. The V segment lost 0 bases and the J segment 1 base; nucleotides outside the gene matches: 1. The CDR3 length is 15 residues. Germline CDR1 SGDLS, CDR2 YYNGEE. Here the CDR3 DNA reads TGTGCCAGCAGCGTAGGGACAGGGGGGTCCTACGAGCAGTACTTC. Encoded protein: CASSVGTGGSYEQYF.

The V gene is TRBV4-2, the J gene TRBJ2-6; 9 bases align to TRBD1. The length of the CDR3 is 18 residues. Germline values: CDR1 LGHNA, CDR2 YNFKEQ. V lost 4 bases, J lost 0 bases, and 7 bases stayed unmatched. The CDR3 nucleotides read TGTGCCAGCAGCCCTATCGGGACAGGGTTCTCTGGGGCCAACGTCCTGACTTTC. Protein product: CASSPIGTGFSGANVLTF.

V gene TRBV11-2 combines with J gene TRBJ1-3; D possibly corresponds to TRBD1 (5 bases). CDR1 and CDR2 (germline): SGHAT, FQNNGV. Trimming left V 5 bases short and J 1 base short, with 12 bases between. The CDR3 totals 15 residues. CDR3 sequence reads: CASSHDRASGNTIYF. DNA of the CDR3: TGTGCCAGCAGCCATGACAGAGCTTCTGGAAACACCATATATTTT.

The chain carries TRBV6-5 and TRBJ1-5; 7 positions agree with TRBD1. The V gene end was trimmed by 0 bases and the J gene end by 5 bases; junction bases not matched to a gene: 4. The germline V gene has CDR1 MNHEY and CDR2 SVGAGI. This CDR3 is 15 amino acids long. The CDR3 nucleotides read TGTGCCAGCAGTTACTCGAACACAGGGGATCAGCCCCAGCATTTT. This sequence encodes CASSYSNTGDQPQHF.

For the CDR3, the DNA is TGTGCCAGCAGCGTCCATAGCAATCAGCCCCAGCATTTT. It codes for CASSVHSNQPQHF. The chain carries TRBV9 and TRBJ1-5, with D hard to call. Germline lookup yields CDR1 SGDLS and CDR2 YYNGEE. V was pared by 2 bases and J by 0 bases, with 3 bases between. The CDR3 is made up of 13 amino acids.

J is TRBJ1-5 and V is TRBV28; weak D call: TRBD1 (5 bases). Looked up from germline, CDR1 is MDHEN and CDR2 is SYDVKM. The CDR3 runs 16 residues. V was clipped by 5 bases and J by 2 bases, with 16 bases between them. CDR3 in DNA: TGTGCCAGCAGTGCGGGTAGGGGAATTGGCAATCAGCCCCAGCATTTT. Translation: CASSAGRGIGNQPQHF.

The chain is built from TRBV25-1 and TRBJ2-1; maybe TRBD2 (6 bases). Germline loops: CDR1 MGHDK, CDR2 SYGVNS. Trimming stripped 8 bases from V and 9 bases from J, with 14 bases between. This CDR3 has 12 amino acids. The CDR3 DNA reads TGTGCCAGCGGTTCGGGGGTGGGTGAGCAGTTCTTC. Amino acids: CASGSGVGEQFF. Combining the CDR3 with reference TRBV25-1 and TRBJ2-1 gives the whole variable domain EADIYQTPRYLVIGTGKKITLECSQTMGHDKMYWYQQDPGMELHLIHYSYGVNSTEKGDLSSESTVSRIRTEHFPLTLESARPSHTSQYLCASGSGVGEQFFGPGTRLTVL.

Here the CDR3 DNA reads TGTGCCAGCAGCAGGACGCTAGCGAGTAACTACGAGCAGTACTTC. Translated, it gives CASSRTLASNYEQYF. V and J are TRBV5-6 and TRBJ2-7; D is possibly TRBD2 (6 bases). The germline CDR1 and CDR2 sequences are SGHDT and YYEEEE. The length of the CDR3 is 15 residues. Trimming left V 4 bases short and J 3 bases short, with 17 bases between.

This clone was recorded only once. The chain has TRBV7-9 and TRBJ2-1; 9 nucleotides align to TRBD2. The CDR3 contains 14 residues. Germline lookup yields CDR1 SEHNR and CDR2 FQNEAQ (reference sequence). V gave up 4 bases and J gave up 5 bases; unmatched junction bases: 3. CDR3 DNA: TGTGCCAGCAGCTACCTAGCGGGGAACAATGAGCAGTTCTTC. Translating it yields CASSYLAGNNEQFF.

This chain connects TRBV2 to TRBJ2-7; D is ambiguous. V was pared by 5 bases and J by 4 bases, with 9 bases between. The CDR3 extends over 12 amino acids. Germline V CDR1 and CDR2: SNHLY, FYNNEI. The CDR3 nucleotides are TGTGCCAGCAGTTCACAGCGATACGAGCAGTACGTC. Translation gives CASSSQRYEQYV.

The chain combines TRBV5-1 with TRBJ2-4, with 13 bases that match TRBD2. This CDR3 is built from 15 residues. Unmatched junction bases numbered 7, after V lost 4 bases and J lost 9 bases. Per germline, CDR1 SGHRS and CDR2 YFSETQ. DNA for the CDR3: TGCGCCAGCAGCCTCACTAGCGGGGGGGCAACCATTCAGTACTTC. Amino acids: CASSLTSGGATIQYF.

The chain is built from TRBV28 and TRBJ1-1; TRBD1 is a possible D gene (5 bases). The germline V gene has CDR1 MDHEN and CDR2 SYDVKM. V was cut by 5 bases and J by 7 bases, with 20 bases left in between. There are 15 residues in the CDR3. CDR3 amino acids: CASSGSGAGDLEAFF. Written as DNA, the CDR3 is TGTGCCAGCAGTGGAAGCGGGGCTGGTGACCTTGAAGCTTTCTTT.